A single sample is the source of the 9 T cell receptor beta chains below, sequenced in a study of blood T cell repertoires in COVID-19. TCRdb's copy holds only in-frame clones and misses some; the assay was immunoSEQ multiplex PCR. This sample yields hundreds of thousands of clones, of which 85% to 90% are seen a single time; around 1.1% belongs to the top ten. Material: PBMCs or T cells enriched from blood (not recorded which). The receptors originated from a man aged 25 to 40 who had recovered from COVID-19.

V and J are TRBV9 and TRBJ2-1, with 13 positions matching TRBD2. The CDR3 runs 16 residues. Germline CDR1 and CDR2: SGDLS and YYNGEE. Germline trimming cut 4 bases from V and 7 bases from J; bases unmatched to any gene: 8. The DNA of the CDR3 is TGTGCCAGCAGCCCCGGGACTAGCGGGGCACTTAATGAGCAGTTCTTC. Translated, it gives CASSPGTSGALNEQFF.

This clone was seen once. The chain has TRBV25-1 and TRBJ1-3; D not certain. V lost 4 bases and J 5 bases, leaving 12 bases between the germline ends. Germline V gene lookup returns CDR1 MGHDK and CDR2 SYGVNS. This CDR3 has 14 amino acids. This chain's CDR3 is CASSALSGRNTIYF. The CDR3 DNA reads TGTGCCAGCAGTGCCCTATCCGGGAGAAACACCATATATTTT.

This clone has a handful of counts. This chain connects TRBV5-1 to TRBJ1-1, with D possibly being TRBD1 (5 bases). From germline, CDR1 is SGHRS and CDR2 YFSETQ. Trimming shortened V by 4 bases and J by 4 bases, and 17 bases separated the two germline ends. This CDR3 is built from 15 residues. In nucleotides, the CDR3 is TGCGCCAGCAGCCAAGGGGCCGGGGGGAGCACTGAAGCTTTCTTT. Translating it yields CASSQGAGGSTEAFF.

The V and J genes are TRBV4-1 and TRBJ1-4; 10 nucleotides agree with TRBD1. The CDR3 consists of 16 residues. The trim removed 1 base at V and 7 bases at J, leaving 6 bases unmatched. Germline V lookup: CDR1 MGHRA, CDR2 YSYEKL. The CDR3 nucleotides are TGCGCCAGCAGCCAAGCCCCCGGGACAGGGGTTGAAAAACTGTTTTTT. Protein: CASSQAPGTGVEKLFF.

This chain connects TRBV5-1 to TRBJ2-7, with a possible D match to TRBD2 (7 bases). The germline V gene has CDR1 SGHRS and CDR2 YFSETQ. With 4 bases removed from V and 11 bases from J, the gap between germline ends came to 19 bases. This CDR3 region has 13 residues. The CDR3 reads CASSTGAGVREYF. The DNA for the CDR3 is TGCGCCAGCAGCACGGGGGCGGGAGTAAGGGAGTACTTC.

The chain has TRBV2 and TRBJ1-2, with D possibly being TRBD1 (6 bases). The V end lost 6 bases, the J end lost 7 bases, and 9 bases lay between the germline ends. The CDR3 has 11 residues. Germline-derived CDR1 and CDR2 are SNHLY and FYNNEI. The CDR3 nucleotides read TGTGCCAGCAGATCAGGGGTTGGCTACACCTTC. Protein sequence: CASRSGVGYTF.

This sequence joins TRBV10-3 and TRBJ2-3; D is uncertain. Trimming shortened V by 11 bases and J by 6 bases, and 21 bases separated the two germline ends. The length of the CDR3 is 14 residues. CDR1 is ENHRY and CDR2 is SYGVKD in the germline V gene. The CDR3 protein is CAASDSRSADTQYF. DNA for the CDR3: TGTGCCGCCTCGGATAGTCGGAGCGCTGATACGCAGTATTTT.

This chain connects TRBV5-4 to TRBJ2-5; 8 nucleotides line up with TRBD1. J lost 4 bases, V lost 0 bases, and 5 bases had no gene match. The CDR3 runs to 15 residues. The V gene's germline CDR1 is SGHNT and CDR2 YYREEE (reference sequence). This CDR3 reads CASSLDLGTGETQYF. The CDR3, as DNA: TGTGCCAGCAGCTTGGACCTCGGGACAGGAGAGACCCAGTACTTC.

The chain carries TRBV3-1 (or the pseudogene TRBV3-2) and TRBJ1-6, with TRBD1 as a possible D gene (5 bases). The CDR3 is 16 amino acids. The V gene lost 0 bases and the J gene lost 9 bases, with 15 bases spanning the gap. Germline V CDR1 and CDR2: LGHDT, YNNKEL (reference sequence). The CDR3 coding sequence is TGTGCCAGCAGCCAAGACGGTCAGGGAGCGGGTTCACCCCTCCACTTT. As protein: CASSQDGQGAGSPLHF.